This TCR beta chain was recovered during a study of glioma-infiltrating T cells after dendritic cell vaccination. About this clone: Its ends do not fully match the called genes, so a read error is possible.

Sequenced by immunoSEQ multiplex PCR; TCRdb stores in-frame clones only, minus some. The repertoire includes fewer than 100,000 clones, about nine tenths of them detected once, and 15% to 19% sits in the top ten. This CDR3 has 14 residues. Germline V gives CDR1 SEHNR, CDR2 FQNEAQ (reference sequence). This specimen was blood, taken before dendritic cell vaccination. V is TRBV7-9 and J is TRBJ1-1; D is undetermined. This clonotype originated in a human donor with glioblastoma. The CDR3 sequence: CASSFVQWNSEAFF. As DNA, the CDR3 is TGTGCCAGCAGCTTCGTACAGTGGAACTCTGAAGCTTTCTTT.